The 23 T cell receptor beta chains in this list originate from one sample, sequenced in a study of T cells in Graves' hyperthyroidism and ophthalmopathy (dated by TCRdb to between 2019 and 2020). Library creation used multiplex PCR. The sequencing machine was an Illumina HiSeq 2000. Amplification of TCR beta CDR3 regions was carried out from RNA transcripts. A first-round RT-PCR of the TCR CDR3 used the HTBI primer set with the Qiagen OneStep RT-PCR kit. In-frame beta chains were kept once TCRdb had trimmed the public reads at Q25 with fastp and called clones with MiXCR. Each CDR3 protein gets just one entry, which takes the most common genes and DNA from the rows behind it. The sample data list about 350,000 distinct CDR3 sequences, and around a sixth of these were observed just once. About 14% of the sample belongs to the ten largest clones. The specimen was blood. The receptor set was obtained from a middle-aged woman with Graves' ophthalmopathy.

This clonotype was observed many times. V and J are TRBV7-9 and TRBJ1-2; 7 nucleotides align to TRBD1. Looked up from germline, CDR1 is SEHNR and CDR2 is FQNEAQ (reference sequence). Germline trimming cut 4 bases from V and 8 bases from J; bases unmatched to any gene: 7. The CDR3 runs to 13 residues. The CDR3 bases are TGTGCCAGCAGCTCCGGACAGGTGGAAGGCTACACCTTC. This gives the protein CASSSGQVEGYTF.

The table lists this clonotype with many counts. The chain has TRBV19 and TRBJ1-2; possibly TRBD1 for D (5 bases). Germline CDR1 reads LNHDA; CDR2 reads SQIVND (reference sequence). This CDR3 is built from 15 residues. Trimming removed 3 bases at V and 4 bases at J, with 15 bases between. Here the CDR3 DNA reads TGTGCCAGTAGTATTCAAGGGAGGGGTTCCTATGGCTACACCTTC. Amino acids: CASSIQGRGSYGYTF.

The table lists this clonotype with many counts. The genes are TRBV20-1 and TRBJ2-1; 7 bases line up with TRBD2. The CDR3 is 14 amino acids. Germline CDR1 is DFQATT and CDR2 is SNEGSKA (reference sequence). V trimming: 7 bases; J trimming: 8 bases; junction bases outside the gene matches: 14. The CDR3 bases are TGCAGTGTTGGGGGGGTAGACGGGTGGGATGAGCAGTTCTTC. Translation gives CSVGGVDGWDEQFF.

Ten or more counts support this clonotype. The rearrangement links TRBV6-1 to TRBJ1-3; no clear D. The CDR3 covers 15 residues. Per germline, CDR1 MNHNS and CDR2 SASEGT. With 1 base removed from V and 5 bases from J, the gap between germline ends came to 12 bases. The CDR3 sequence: CASSEGMTRRNTIYF. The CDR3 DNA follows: TGTGCCAGCAGTGAAGGCATGACAAGGCGAAACACCATATATTTT.

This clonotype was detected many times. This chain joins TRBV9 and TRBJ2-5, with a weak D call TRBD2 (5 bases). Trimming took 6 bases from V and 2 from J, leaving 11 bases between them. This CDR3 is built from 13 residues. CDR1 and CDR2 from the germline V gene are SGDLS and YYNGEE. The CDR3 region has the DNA TGTGCCAGCAACCGGGGATCTCAAGAGACCCAGTACTTC. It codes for CASNRGSQETQYF.

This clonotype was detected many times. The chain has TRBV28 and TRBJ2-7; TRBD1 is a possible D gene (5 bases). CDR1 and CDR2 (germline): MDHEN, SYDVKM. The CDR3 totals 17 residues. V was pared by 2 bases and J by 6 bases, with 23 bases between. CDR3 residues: CASSLIRWGREAVEQYF. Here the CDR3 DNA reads TGTGCCAGCAGTTTAATCCGGTGGGGCAGGGAAGCTGTCGAGCAGTACTTC.

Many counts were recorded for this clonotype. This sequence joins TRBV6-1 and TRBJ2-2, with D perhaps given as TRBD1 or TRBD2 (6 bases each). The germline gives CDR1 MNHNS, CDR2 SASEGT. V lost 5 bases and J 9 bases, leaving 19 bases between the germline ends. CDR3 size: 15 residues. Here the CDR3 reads CASSPQKGGNRELFF. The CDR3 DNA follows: TGTGCCAGCAGTCCCCAAAAAGGGGGGAACAGGGAGCTGTTTTTT.

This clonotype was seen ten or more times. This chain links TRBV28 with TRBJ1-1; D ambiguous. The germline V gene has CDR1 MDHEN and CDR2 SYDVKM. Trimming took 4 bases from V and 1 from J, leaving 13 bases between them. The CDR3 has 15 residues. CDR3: CASSSPGRKNTEAFF. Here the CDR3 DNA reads TGTGCCAGCAGTTCTCCGGGCAGGAAGAACACTGAAGCTTTCTTT. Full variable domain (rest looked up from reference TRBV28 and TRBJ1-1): DVKVTQSSRYLVKRTGEKVFLECVQDMDHENMFWYRQDPGLGLRLIYFSYDVKMKEKGDIPEGYSVSREKKERFSLILESASTNQTSMYLCASSSPGRKNTEAFFGQGTRLTVV.

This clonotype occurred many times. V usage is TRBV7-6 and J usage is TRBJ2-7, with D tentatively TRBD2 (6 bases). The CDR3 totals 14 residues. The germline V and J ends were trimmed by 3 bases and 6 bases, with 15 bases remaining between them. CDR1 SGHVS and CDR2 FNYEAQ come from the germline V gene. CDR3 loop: CASSFEGRGGEQYF. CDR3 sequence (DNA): TGTGCCAGCAGCTTCGAGGGACGGGGAGGCGAGCAGTACTTC.

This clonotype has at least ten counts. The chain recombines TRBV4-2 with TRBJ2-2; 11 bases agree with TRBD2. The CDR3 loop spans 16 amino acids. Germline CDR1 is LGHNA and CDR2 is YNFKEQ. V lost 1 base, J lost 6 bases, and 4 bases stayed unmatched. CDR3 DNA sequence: TGTGCCAGCAGCCAAGGGCTAGCGGGAGGCCCCGGGGAGCTGTTTTTT. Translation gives CASSQGLAGGPGELFF.

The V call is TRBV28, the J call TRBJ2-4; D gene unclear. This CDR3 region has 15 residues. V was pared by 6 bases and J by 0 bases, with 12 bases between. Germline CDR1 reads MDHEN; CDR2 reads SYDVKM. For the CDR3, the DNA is TGTGCCAGCAGCCACTTTGACCTAGCCAAAAACATTCAGTACTTC. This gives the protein CASSHFDLAKNIQYF.

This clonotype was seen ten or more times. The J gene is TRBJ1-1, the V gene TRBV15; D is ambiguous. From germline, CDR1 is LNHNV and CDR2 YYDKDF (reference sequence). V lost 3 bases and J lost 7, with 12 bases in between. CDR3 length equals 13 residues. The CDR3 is CATSSPPSHEAFF. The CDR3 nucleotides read TGTGCCACCAGCAGTCCCCCCTCCCATGAAGCTTTCTTT.

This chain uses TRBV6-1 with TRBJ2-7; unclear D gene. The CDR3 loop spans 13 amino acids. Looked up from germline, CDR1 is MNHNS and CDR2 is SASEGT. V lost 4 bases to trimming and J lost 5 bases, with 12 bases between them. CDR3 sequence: CASSGLLVDEQYF. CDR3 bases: TGTGCCAGCAGTGGCCTATTGGTAGACGAGCAGTACTTC.

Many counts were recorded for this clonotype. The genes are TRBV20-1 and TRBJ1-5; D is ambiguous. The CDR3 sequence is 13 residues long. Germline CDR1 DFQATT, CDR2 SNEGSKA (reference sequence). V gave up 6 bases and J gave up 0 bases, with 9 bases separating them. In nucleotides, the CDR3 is TGCAGTGCCATCCAGTTTAGCAATCAGCCCCAGCATTTT. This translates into CSAIQFSNQPQHF.

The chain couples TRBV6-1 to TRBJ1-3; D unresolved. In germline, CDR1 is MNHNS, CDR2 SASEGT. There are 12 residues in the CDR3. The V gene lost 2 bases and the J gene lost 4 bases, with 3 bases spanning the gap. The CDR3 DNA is TGTGCCAGCAGTGAAACCGGAAACACCATATATTTT. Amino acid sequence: CASSETGNTIYF.

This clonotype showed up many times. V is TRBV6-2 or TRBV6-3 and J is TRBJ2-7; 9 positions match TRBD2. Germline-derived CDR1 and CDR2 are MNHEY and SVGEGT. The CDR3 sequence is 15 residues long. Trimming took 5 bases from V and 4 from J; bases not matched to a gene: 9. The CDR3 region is CASSTSGSGSYEQYF. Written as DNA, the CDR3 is TGTGCCAGCAGTACCTCCGGTAGCGGGAGTTACGAGCAGTACTTC.

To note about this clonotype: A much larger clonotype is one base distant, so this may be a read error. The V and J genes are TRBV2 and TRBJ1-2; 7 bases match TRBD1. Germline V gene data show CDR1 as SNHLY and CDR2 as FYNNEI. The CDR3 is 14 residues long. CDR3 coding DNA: TGTGCCAGCAGTGAAGCGGGACAGCTTTTGGGCTACAACTTC. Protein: CASSEAGQLLGYNF.

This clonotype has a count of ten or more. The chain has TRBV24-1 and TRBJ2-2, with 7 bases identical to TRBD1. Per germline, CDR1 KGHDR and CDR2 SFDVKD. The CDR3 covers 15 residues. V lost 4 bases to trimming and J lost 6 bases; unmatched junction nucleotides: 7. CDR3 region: CATSDRQGGAGELFF. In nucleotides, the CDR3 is TGTGCCACCAGTGACCGACAGGGCGGAGCCGGGGAGCTGTTTTTT.

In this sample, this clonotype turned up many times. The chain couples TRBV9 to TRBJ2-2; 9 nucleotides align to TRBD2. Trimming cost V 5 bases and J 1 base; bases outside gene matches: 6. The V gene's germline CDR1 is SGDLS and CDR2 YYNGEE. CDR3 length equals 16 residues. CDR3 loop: CASSKELAGNTGELFF. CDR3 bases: TGTGCCAGCAGTAAAGAACTAGCGGGGAACACCGGGGAGCTGTTTTTT.

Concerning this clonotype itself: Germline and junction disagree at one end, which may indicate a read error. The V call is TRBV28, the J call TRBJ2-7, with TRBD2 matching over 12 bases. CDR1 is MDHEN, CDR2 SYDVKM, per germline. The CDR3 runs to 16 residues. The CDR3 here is CVSSLTRLAGEDEQYF. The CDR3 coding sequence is TGTGTCAGCAGTTTAACGAGACTAGCGGGAGAGGACGAGCAGTACTTC. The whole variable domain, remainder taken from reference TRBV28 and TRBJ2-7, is DVKVTQSSRYLVKRTGEKVFLECVQDMDHENMFWYRQDPGLGLRLIYFSYDVKMKEKGDIPEGYSVSREKKERFSLILESASTNQTSMYLCVSSLTRLAGEDEQYFGPGTRLTVT.

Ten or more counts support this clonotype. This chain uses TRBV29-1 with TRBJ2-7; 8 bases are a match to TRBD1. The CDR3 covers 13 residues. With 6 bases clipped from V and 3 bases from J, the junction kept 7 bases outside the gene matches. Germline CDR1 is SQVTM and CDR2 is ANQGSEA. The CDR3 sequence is CSVLDRVGYEQYF. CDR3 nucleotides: TGCAGCGTGCTGGACAGGGTAGGCTACGAGCAGTACTTC.

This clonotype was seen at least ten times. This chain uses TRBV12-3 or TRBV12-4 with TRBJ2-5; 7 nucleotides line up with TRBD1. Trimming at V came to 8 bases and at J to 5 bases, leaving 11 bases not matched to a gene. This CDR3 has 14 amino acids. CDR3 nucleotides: TGTGCCAGCGGTAACAGGGGAAAGTTTGAGACCCAGTACTTC. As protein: CASGNRGKFETQYF.

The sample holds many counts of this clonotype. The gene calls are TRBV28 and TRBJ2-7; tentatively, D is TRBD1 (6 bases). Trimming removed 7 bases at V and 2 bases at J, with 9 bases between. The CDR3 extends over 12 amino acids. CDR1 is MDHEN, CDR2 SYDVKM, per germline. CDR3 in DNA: TGTGCCAGCAAAGGACAGACCTACGAGCAGTACTTC. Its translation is CASKGQTYEQYF.